The entry below describes one T cell receptor (beta chain). This entry belongs to a study of shared clonotypes between healthy human individuals. Produced via immunoSEQ multiplex PCR; TCRdb's table is partial and in-frame only. The sample holds some 1,600,000 clones; 95% to 99% are singletons and the top ten take roughly 0.45%. Sequenced: naive CD4+ T cells sorted from blood. Subset here: CD45RA+ positively selected. This TCR derives from a man younger than 45 in good health.

The CDR3 DNA sequence: TGTGCCAGCAGTTTATCCCCAAAATATAGGGTTCACTCCTACGAGCAGTACTTC. It is translated as CASSLSPKYRVHSYEQYF. The V and J genes are TRBV28 and TRBJ2-7; D gene uncertain. With 1 base removed from V and 0 bases from J, the gap between germline ends came to 19 bases. Germline V CDR1 and CDR2: MDHEN, SYDVKM. This CDR3 has 18 residues.